What follows are 32 T cell receptor beta chains derived from one specimen sequenced in a study of a mutant IDH1 vaccine in newly diagnosed glioma (dated by TCRdb to about 2021). The time point label here, explained by the study, means: week 47, end of study. A 20-mer mutant IDH1 peptide at 300 micrograms in Montanide made up each vaccine dose, which was injected subcutaneously together with topical imiquimod. Library generation was performed with the immunoSEQ multiplex PCR assay. In its TCRdb copy, this immuneACCESS table keeps in-frame sequences only and misses some clones. Where compared with another copy, unresolved V genes explain less than half of these, and the others have no known cause. Present in this sample are about 94,000 clones, roughly 86% of which were seen just once. The ten largest clones take up roughly 0.78% of the sample. No antigen has been assigned to these receptors. The material was PBMCs, obtained from a glioma patient whose treatment included an IDH1 peptide vaccine. The receptors here all came from a woman in her forties or fifties with glioma.

This rearrangement joins TRBV9 to TRBJ2-3, with TRBD2 identical over 13 bases. Germline V CDR1 and CDR2: SGDLS, YYNGEE. This CDR3 has 16 residues. Germline trimming cut 4 bases from V and 6 bases from J; bases unmatched to any gene: 8. The CDR3 DNA follows: TGTGCCAGCAGCTTCGGGACTAGCGGGAAGGGGGATACGCAGTATTTT. Its translation: CASSFGTSGKGDTQYF.

The gene calls are TRBV5-1 and TRBJ2-1, with D unresolved. The CDR3 sequence is 13 residues long. Trimming removed 0 bases at V and 16 bases at J, with 17 bases between. Germline CDR1 reads SGHRS; CDR2 reads YFSETQ. CDR3 coding DNA: TGCGCCAGCAGCTTGGGGGGTGTGGGAATTCATTTCTTC. Its translation is CASSLGGVGIHFF. Together with reference TRBV5-1 and TRBJ2-1, the CDR3 gives the full variable domain: KAGVTQTPRYLIKTRGQQVTLSCSPISGHRSVSWYQQTPGQGLQFLFEYFSETQRNKGNFPGRFSGRQFSNSRSEMNVSTLELGDSALYLCASSLGGVGIHFFGPGTRLTVL.

The chain links TRBV19 to TRBJ2-5; D ambiguous. V was trimmed by 3 bases and J by 1 base, leaving 9 bases between them. This CDR3 has 14 amino acids. Germline CDR1 is LNHDA and CDR2 is SQIVND (reference sequence). CDR3 bases: TGTGCCAGTAGTATTGGCGGTTTCCAAGAGACCCAGTACTTC. It is translated as CASSIGGFQETQYF.

The chain uses TRBV2 and TRBJ2-1, with TRBD2 identical over 14 bases. The V gene's germline CDR1 is SNHLY and CDR2 FYNNEI. This CDR3 has 15 residues. The V gene end was trimmed by 5 bases and the J gene end by 8 bases; junction bases not matched to a gene: 5. The CDR3 DNA follows: TGTGCCAGCAGTTTGGGACTAGCGGGAGTAGATGAGCAGTTCTTC. Translated: CASSLGLAGVDEQFF.

This clone was recorded once. V is TRBV5-8 and J is TRBJ1-2; D unresolved. CDR1 SGHTS and CDR2 YDEGEE come from the germline V gene. This CDR3 is 12 amino acids long. Trimming took 1 base from V and 8 from J, leaving 9 bases between them. The CDR3 sequence is CASSLRAYGYTF. CDR3 nucleotide sequence: TGTGCCAGCAGCTTGCGAGCTTACGGCTACACCTTC.

The CDR3 coding sequence is TGCGCCAGCAGTTCCTCCAAGGTGAGCACTGAAGCTTTCTTT. Translation gives CASSSSKVSTEAFF. J is TRBJ1-1 and V is TRBV10-2; D call uncertain. The CDR3 contains 14 residues. Per germline, CDR1 WSHSY and CDR2 SAAADI. V dropped 5 bases and J dropped 4 bases, with 14 bases sitting between them.

The chain is built from TRBV7-9 and TRBJ2-7, with TRBD2 identical over 8 bases. The CDR3 is 15 amino acids. The trim removed 5 bases at V and 6 bases at J, leaving 12 bases unmatched. The germline CDR1 and CDR2 sequences are SEHNR and FQNEAQ (reference sequence). CDR3 protein: CASSPGAGGAREQYF. For the CDR3, the DNA is TGTGCCAGCAGCCCCGGAGCCGGGGGGGCTCGCGAGCAGTACTTC. Looking up the rest from reference TRBV7-9 and TRBJ2-7 gives the full variable domain: DTGVSQNPRHKITKRGQNVTFRCDPISEHNRLYWYRQTLGQGPEFLTYFQNEAQLEKSRLLSDRFSAERPKGSFSTLEIQRTEQGDSAMYLCASSPGAGGAREQYFGPGTRLTVT.

On this clone itself: Different DNA sequences within this sample yield the same CDR3. The rearrangement uses TRBV19 and TRBJ1-5, with 8 bases matching TRBD1. The CDR3 extends over 15 amino acids. In germline, CDR1 is LNHDA, CDR2 SQIVND (reference sequence). The V and J ends lost 3 bases and 5 bases, in that order; junction bases with no gene match: 6. This CDR3 is CASSIGGTGYQPQHF. The CDR3 DNA reads TGTGCCAGTAGTATCGGCGGGACAGGCTATCAGCCCCAGCATTTT.

The chain joins TRBV30 to TRBJ2-3, with a tentative D call TRBD2 (5 bases). Germline values: CDR1 GTSNPN, CDR2 SVGIG (reference sequence). The ends were cut back, 6 bases at V and 2 bases at J, with 9 bases in the middle. The CDR3 loop spans 12 amino acids. This CDR3 reads CACGEFTDTQYF. In nucleotides, the CDR3 is TGTGCCTGTGGGGAGTTCACAGATACGCAGTATTTT.

This chain uses TRBV4-1 with TRBJ2-5; 7 nucleotides line up with TRBD1. J was trimmed by 4 bases and V by 2 bases; bases with no gene match: 1. Germline lookup yields CDR1 MGHRA and CDR2 YSYEKL. This CDR3 has 13 residues. The chain's CDR3 is CASSQNRGETQYF. Here the CDR3 DNA reads TGCGCCAGCAGCCAAAACAGGGGAGAGACCCAGTACTTC.

This chain connects TRBV14 to TRBJ2-7; tentative D call: TRBD2 (5 bases). CDR3 length equals 15 residues. Trimming stripped 2 bases from V and 7 bases from J, with 18 bases between. Germline assignment: CDR1 SGHDN and CDR2 FVKESK. As DNA, the CDR3 is TGTGCCAGCAGCCAAAGGCGCGGGCCCCCGGGGGAGCAGTACTTC. Translating gives CASSQRRGPPGEQYF. The full variable domain, with the rest looked up from reference TRBV14 and TRBJ2-7, is EAGVTQFPSHSVIEKGQTVTLRCDPISGHDNLYWYRRVMGKEIKFLLHFVKESKQDESGMPNNRFLAERTGGTYSTLKVQPAELEDSGVYFCASSQRRGPPGEQYFGPGTRLTVT.

The rearrangement joins TRBV4-1 to TRBJ1-2; maybe TRBD1 (6 bases). There are 12 residues in the CDR3. V gave up 5 bases and J gave up 8 bases, with 12 bases separating them. Germline assignment: CDR1 MGHRA and CDR2 YSYEKL. This CDR3 reads CASSVGGGGYTF. Here the CDR3 DNA reads TGCGCCAGCAGCGTAGGGGGGGGCGGCTACACCTTC.

The chain has TRBV4-1 and TRBJ2-7, with TRBD2 identical over 9 bases. Germline CDR1 is MGHRA and CDR2 is YSYEKL. Trimming took 6 bases from V and 5 from J; bases not matched to a gene: 11. This CDR3 is 15 amino acids long. CDR3 loop: CASSEVARGGNEQYF. The CDR3, as DNA: TGCGCCAGCAGTGAAGTCGCGCGGGGGGGCAACGAGCAGTACTTC.

This chain connects TRBV28 to TRBJ1-2; no clear D. Germline CDR1 and CDR2: MDHEN and SYDVKM. The CDR3 runs to 11 residues. The germline V and J ends were trimmed by 1 base and 6 bases, with 3 bases remaining between them. CDR3 loop: CASSLYHGYTF. Here the CDR3 DNA reads TGTGCCAGCAGTTTATACCATGGCTACACCTTC.

The chain recombines TRBV30 with TRBJ2-1, with 14 positions matching TRBD2. The CDR3 totals 17 residues. The germline V gene has CDR1 GTSNPN and CDR2 SVGIG (reference sequence). V shed 1 base, J shed 1 base, and the junction held 3 bases outside the gene matches. In nucleotides, the CDR3 is TGTGCCTGGAGTGGGACTAGCGGGAGGCCATCCTACAATGAGCAGTTCTTC. Residues: CAWSGTSGRPSYNEQFF.

The chain joins TRBV19 to TRBJ1-1; D is unresolved. The CDR3 has 15 residues. V was shortened by 6 bases and J by 6 bases, with 20 bases between the two germline ends. Per the germline V gene, CDR1 is LNHDA and CDR2 is SQIVND (reference sequence). DNA of the CDR3: TGTGCCAGTAGACTATCCCGGGAGTTTCCCCCTGAAGCTTTCTTT. This sequence encodes CASRLSREFPPEAFF.

The gene calls are TRBV28 and TRBJ2-1; D is perhaps TRBD2 (5 bases). V gave up 4 bases and J gave up 7 bases, with 5 bases separating them. Germline-derived CDR1 and CDR2 are MDHEN and SYDVKM. The CDR3 extends over 11 amino acids. The CDR3 sequence is CASSWRNEQFF. The DNA of the CDR3 is TGTGCCAGCAGTTGGAGGAATGAGCAGTTCTTC. The full variable domain, its missing parts supplied by reference TRBV28 and TRBJ2-1, is DVKVTQSSRYLVKRTGEKVFLECVQDMDHENMFWYRQDPGLGLRLIYFSYDVKMKEKGDIPEGYSVSREKKERFSLILESASTNQTSMYLCASSWRNEQFFGPGTRLTVL.

This clone was observed a few times. The V gene is TRBV7-9, the J gene TRBJ2-7; the D gene is possibly TRBD2 (6 bases). With 8 bases removed from V and 6 bases from J, the gap between germline ends came to 26 bases. The germline gives CDR1 SEHNR, CDR2 FQNEAQ (reference sequence). The CDR3 consists of 16 residues. The CDR3 is CASAFGGPSAPTEQYF. The CDR3 nucleotides are TGTGCCAGCGCATTTGGGGGACCTAGCGCGCCCACCGAGCAGTACTTC.

The gene calls are TRBV19 and TRBJ2-6; 7 nucleotides align to TRBD1. This CDR3 contains 18 residues. Germline CDR1 LNHDA, CDR2 SQIVND (reference sequence). Unmatched junction bases numbered 9, after V lost 4 bases and J lost 0 bases. For the CDR3, the DNA is TGTGCCAGTAGTACCTGGACAGGTGCCCGCTCTGGGGCCAACGTCCTGACTTTC. This gives the protein CASSTWTGARSGANVLTF.

This clone was recorded a few times. The chain recombines TRBV9 with TRBJ2-1; D unresolved. V was pared by 0 bases and J by 0 bases, with 7 bases between. This CDR3 is 15 amino acids long. Germline assignment: CDR1 SGDLS and CDR2 YYNGEE. Written as DNA, the CDR3 is TGTGCCAGCAGCGTAGATCCCTTCTCCTACAATGAGCAGTTCTTC. Protein product: CASSVDPFSYNEQFF.

The chain employs TRBV10-3 and TRBJ2-7, with TRBD2 matching over 7 bases. There are 16 residues in the CDR3. V was clipped by 0 bases and J by 0 bases; unmatched bases: 5. CDR1 is ENHRY and CDR2 is SYGVKD in the germline V gene. CDR3 nucleotides: TGTGCCATCAGTGAGTCGAGGGAGGGTTTCTCCTACGAGCAGTACTTC. Protein sequence: CAISESREGFSYEQYF.

This sequence joins TRBV5-1 and TRBJ2-1, with D hard to call. The CDR3 is 11 amino acids. Germline CDR1 and CDR2: SGHRS and YFSETQ. V lost 2 bases to trimming and J lost 6 bases, with 3 bases between them. This CDR3 reads CASSLGNEQFF. The CDR3, as DNA: TGCGCCAGCAGCTTAGGCAATGAGCAGTTCTTC.

The chain joins TRBV5-1 to TRBJ2-1; D remains unclear. This CDR3 is 12 amino acids long. Germline CDR1 SGHRS, CDR2 YFSETQ. Deletions cut 3 bases from V and 7 bases from J, with 8 bases between. The CDR3 region has the DNA TGCGCCAGCAGCTCTCCCTGGAATGAGCAGTTCTTC. Amino acid sequence: CASSSPWNEQFF.

This clone has only a few counts. The genes are TRBV30 and TRBJ1-4; a weak D match, TRBD1 (6 bases). Trimming shortened V by 4 bases and J by 4 bases, and 13 bases separated the two germline ends. The germline CDR1 and CDR2 sequences are GTSNPN and SVGIG (reference sequence). This CDR3 has 14 amino acids. In DNA, the CDR3 is TGTGCCTGGACTTCCGGGACACTTAATGAAAAACTGTTTTTT. As protein: CAWTSGTLNEKLFF.

V is TRBV10-3 and J is TRBJ2-2, with 8 positions matching TRBD1. The CDR3 is 14 residues long. In germline, CDR1 is ENHRY, CDR2 SYGVKD. The J segment lost 3 bases and the V segment lost 4 bases, leaving 1 base of the junction unmatched. In DNA form, the CDR3 reads TGTGCCATCAGTGGGACAGGGTACACCGGGGAGCTGTTTTTT. It specifies CAISGTGYTGELFF.

The CDR3 coding sequence is TGTGCCAGCACCACCCCTGGTTTGTACGGCGCCCAGTTCTTC. As protein: CASTTPGLYGAQFF. The chain uses TRBV28 and TRBJ2-1; D remains ambiguous. Germline assignment: CDR1 MDHEN and CDR2 SYDVKM. The V gene lost 7 bases and the J gene lost 13 bases, with 23 bases spanning the gap. This CDR3 is 14 amino acids long.

The chain recombines TRBV5-1 with TRBJ2-3; 9 bases are a match to TRBD1. Germline lookup yields CDR1 SGHRS and CDR2 YFSETQ. The CDR3 totals 15 residues. The ends lost 0 bases at V and 2 bases at J; junction bases unmatched: 1. The CDR3 DNA reads TGCGCCAGCAGCTTGGGGACAGGGGTCACAGATACGCAGTATTTT. Protein sequence: CASSLGTGVTDTQYF.

The chain employs TRBV5-1 and TRBJ1-3; unclear D gene. From germline, CDR1 is SGHRS and CDR2 YFSETQ. Trimming pared 6 bases from V and 0 bases from J, leaving 10 bases between. The CDR3 covers 14 residues. The CDR3 sequence is CASTEGSSGNTIYF. The CDR3 coding sequence is TGCGCCAGCACCGAGGGAAGCTCTGGAAACACCATATATTTT.

The chain carries TRBV6-5 and TRBJ2-1; D gene ambiguous. The germline V and J ends were trimmed by 10 bases and 4 bases, with 17 bases remaining between them. CDR1 MNHEY and CDR2 SVGAGI come from the germline V gene. The CDR3 has 14 amino acids. The CDR3, as DNA: TGTGCCACACGCCGGCGAGGAGAGTACAATGAGCAGTTCTTC. This translates into CATRRRGEYNEQFF.

The rearrangement uses TRBV7-3 and TRBJ2-7; 9 bases fit TRBD2. CDR3 length: 15 residues. The germline V gene encodes CDR1 SGHTA and CDR2 FQGTGA. Trimming cost V 2 bases and J 2 bases; bases outside gene matches: 4. In DNA form, the CDR3 reads TGTGCCAGCAGCTTAGCTAGCGGGGCTACCTACGAGCAGTACTTC. It yields the protein CASSLASGATYEQYF.

The rearrangement uses TRBV4-1 and TRBJ1-4; TRBD1 agrees at 10 bases. This CDR3 comprises 14 residues. The germline gives CDR1 MGHRA, CDR2 YSYEKL. The V gene end was trimmed by 5 bases and the J gene end by 8 bases; junction bases not matched to a gene: 5. The DNA for the CDR3 is TGCGCCAGCAGCGACGGACAGGGGGGGGAAAAACTGTTTTTT. Encoded protein: CASSDGQGGEKLFF.

The chain links TRBV10-1 to TRBJ2-2; D is ambiguous. The CDR3 contains 12 residues. V dropped 9 bases and J dropped 8 bases, with 13 bases sitting between them. Looked up from germline, CDR1 is WNHNN and CDR2 is SYGVQD (reference sequence). CDR3 sequence: CASGPVVGELFF. The CDR3 nucleotides read TGCGCCAGTGGGCCCGTCGTGGGGGAGCTGTTTTTT.